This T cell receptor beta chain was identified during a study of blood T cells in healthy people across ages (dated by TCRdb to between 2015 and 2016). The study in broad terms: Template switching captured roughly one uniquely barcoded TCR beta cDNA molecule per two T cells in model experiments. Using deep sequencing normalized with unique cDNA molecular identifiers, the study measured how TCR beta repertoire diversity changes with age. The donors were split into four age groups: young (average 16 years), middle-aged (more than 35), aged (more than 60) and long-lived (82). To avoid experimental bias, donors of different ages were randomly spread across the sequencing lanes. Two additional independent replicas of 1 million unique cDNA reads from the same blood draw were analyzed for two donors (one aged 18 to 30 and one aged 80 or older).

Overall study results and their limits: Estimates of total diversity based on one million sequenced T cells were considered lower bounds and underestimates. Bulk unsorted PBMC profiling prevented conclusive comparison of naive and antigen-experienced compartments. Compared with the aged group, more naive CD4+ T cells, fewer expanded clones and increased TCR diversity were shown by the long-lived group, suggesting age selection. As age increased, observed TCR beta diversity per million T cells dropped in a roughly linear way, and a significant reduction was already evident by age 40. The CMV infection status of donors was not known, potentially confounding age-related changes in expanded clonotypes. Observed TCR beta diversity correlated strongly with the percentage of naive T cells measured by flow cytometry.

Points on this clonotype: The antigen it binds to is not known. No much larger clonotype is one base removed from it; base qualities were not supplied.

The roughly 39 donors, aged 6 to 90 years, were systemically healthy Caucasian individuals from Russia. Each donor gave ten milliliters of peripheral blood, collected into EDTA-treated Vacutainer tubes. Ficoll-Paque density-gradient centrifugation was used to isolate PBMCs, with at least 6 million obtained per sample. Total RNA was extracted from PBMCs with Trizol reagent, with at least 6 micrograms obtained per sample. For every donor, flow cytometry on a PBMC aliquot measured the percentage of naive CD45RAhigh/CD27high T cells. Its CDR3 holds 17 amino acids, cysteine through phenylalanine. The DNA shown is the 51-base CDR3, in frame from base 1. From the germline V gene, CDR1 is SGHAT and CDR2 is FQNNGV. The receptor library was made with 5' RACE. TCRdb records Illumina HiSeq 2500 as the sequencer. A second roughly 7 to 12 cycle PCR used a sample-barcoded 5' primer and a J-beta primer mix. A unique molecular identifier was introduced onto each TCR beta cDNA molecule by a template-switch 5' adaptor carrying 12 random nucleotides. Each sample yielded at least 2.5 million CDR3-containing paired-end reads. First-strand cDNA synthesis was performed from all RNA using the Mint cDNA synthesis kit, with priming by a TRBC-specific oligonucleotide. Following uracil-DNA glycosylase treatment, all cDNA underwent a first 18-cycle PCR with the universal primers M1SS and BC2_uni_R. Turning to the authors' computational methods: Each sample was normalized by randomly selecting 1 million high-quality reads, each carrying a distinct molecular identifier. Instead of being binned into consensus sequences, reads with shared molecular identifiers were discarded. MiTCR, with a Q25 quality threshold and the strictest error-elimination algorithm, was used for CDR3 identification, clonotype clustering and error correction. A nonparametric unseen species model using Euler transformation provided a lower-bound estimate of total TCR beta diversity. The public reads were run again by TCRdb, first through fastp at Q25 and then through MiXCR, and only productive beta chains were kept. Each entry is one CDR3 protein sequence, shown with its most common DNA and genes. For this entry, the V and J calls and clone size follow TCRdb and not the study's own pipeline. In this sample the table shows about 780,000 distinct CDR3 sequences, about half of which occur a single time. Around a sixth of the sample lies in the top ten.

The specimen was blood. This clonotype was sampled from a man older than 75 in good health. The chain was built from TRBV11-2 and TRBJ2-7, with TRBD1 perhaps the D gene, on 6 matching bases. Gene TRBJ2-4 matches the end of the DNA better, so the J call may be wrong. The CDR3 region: CASSLDFRAGVQNIQYF. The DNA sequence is TGTGCCAGCAGCTTAGATTTCAGGGCAGGGGTCCAAAACATTCAGTACTTC.